This entry lists 24 T cell receptor beta chains sequenced from one sample in a study of cytomegalovirus exposure and HLA in healthy donors. Use of 60 Vbeta and 13 Jbeta primers characterized the PCR. Repertoires were generated with immunoSEQ multiplex PCR, while TCRdb's copy carries only in-frame clones and drops some. The sample includes over 200,000 clones, about 84% seen only once; the top ten take over 1%. Sequencing used PBMCs. These receptors were obtained from a human donor in good health.

V is TRBV7-2 and J is TRBJ2-7, with TRBD1 as a possible D gene (6 bases). This CDR3 region has 15 residues. Trimming cost V 6 bases and J 0 bases, with 15 bases left between them. From germline, CDR1 is SGHTA and CDR2 FQGNSA. CDR3 region: CASRPTGTNSYEQYF. The CDR3 DNA is TGTGCCAGCAGACCAACCGGGACAAACTCCTACGAGCAGTACTTC.

This clone appeared a few times. The rearrangement joins TRBV5-1 to TRBJ2-5; TRBD2 agrees at 10 bases. This CDR3 spans 17 amino acids. CDR1 is SGHRS and CDR2 is YFSETQ in the germline V gene. Unmatched junction bases numbered 7, after V lost 0 bases and J lost 2 bases. The CDR3 sequence: CASSLGLAGERQETQYF. CDR3 DNA: TGCGCCAGCAGCTTGGGGCTAGCGGGAGAAAGGCAAGAGACCCAGTACTTC.

J is TRBJ2-2 and V is TRBV7-9, with D perhaps matching TRBD2 (5 bases). CDR3 size: 16 residues. Trimming cost V 1 base and J 5 bases, with 14 bases left between them. CDR1 is SEHNR, CDR2 FQNEAQ, per germline (reference sequence). For the CDR3, the DNA is TGTGCCAGCAGCTTAGAATCCGGGATACAGACCGGGGAGCTGTTTTTT. Translation gives CASSLESGIQTGELFF.

The chain uses TRBV13 and TRBJ1-1; D not resolved. The CDR3 extends over 13 amino acids. Germline V gene sequence: CDR1 PRHDT, CDR2 FYEKMQ (reference sequence). Trimming removed 5 bases from V and 4 bases from J, with 11 bases in between. The CDR3 sequence is CASSRRGGTEAFF. CDR3 nucleotides: TGTGCCAGCAGCCGGAGAGGCGGCACTGAAGCTTTCTTT.

The chain combines TRBV6-6 with TRBJ1-2, with TRBD1 identical over 7 bases. Germline V gene data show CDR1 as MNHNY and CDR2 as SVGAGI (reference sequence). With 4 bases clipped from V and 2 bases from J, the junction kept 1 base outside the gene matches. The CDR3 sequence is 13 residues long. CDR3 loop: CASSSTGNYGYTF. The CDR3 DNA reads as TGTGCCAGCAGTTCGACAGGGAACTATGGCTACACCTTC.

The count of this clone is one. The chain uses TRBV10-3 and TRBJ1-2, with D unresolved. V dropped 6 bases and J dropped 4 bases, with 15 bases sitting between them. CDR1 and CDR2 from the germline V gene are ENHRY and SYGVKD. CDR3 length: 14 amino acids. The CDR3 loop reads CAISEDSIGYGYTF. CDR3 DNA sequence: TGTGCCATCAGCGAGGATTCAATCGGCTATGGCTACACCTTC.

This chain connects TRBV2 to TRBJ2-3; 9 nucleotides match TRBD2. With 2 bases clipped from V and 4 bases from J, the junction kept 7 bases outside the gene matches. Germline V lookup: CDR1 SNHLY, CDR2 FYNNEI. CDR3 length: 16 residues. In nucleotides, the CDR3 is TGTGCCAGCAGTGAAACGGCGGGAGGGATCCCAGATACGCAGTATTTT. It codes for CASSETAGGIPDTQYF.

The rearrangement joins TRBV4-2 to TRBJ1-5, with TRBD1 matching over 8 bases. Germline V gene data show CDR1 as LGHNA and CDR2 as YNFKEQ. After removal of 0 bases from V and 2 bases from J, the junction contained 6 bases not matched to a gene. The CDR3 loop spans 17 amino acids. The CDR3: CASSQEPGQGGNQPQHF. Here the CDR3 DNA reads TGTGCCAGCAGCCAAGAGCCAGGACAGGGTGGCAATCAGCCCCAGCATTTT.

The V gene is TRBV11-1, the J gene TRBJ2-1; tentatively, D is TRBD2 (5 bases). The germline V and J ends were trimmed by 0 bases and 5 bases, with 11 bases remaining between them. CDR3 length: 15 amino acids. Germline CDR1 SGHAT, CDR2 FQDESV (reference sequence). The CDR3 DNA sequence: TGTGCCAGCAGCTTAGCGCTTGGAGGAAACAATGAGCAGTTCTTC. Translating it yields CASSLALGGNNEQFF.

This chain joins TRBV9 and TRBJ2-7; no firm D call. Trimming left V 3 bases short and J 6 bases short, with 13 bases between. Per germline, CDR1 SGDLS and CDR2 YYNGEE. The CDR3 has 13 residues. CDR3 bases: TGTGCCAGCAGCGGTACACAGCCGCGCGAGCAGTACTTC. The encoded protein is CASSGTQPREQYF.

This clone has a handful of counts. The chain links TRBV15 to TRBJ1-4; 8 bases are shared with TRBD1. Germline CDR1 reads LNHNV; CDR2 reads YYDKDF (reference sequence). The trim removed 0 bases at V and 7 bases at J, leaving 4 bases unmatched. The CDR3 is 15 residues long. Here the CDR3 reads CATSRDRGLREKLFF. In nucleotides, the CDR3 is TGTGCCACCAGCAGAGACAGGGGGCTGCGTGAAAAACTGTTTTTT.

This chain connects TRBV2 to TRBJ1-5; D ambiguous. Germline CDR1 reads SNHLY; CDR2 reads FYNNEI. V lost 6 bases, J lost 3 bases, and 6 bases lay in between. The CDR3 is 12 residues long. The CDR3 region has the DNA TGTGCCAGCAGACGGGACAATCAGCCCCAGCATTTT. Translated, it gives CASRRDNQPQHF.

The V gene is TRBV11-2, the J gene TRBJ2-1; 15 bases fit TRBD2. Germline CDR1 is SGHAT and CDR2 is FQNNGV. There are 15 residues in the CDR3. The V segment lost 3 bases and the J segment 15 bases; nucleotides outside the gene matches: 9. In DNA, the CDR3 is TGTGCCAGCAGCTTCGGACTAGCGGGAGGGCGATTCCCGTTCTTC. Translation: CASSFGLAGGRFPFF.

The genes are TRBV7-2 and TRBJ2-7; no reliable D call. This CDR3 contains 13 residues. Germline V CDR1 and CDR2: SGHTA, FQGNSA. Between the trimmed V and J ends, which lost 0 bases and 3 bases, there was a span of 6 bases. Here the CDR3 reads CASSLARLYEQYF. The CDR3 DNA reads as TGTGCCAGCAGCTTAGCGAGGCTCTACGAGCAGTACTTC.

The gene calls are TRBV7-9 and TRBJ2-3, with a weak D call TRBD2 (5 bases). The CDR3 consists of 11 residues. V lost 5 bases and J 9 bases, leaving 9 bases between the germline ends. CDR1 is SEHNR and CDR2 is FQNEAQ in the germline V gene (reference sequence). CDR3 sequence reads: CASSPRETQYF. In DNA form, the CDR3 reads TGTGCCAGCAGCCCGAGGGAAACGCAGTATTTT.

CDR3 amino acids: CASKTVSGANVLTF. Written as DNA, the CDR3 is TGTGCCAGCAAGACTGTCTCTGGGGCCAACGTCCTGACTTTC. The chain joins TRBV6-5 to TRBJ2-6; D is undetermined. CDR3 length: 14 amino acids. V lost 7 bases to trimming and J lost 0 bases, with 7 bases between them. Looked up from germline, CDR1 is MNHEY and CDR2 is SVGAGI.

The rearrangement uses TRBV21-1 and TRBJ2-1; the table's D call of TRBD2 was not tested on the DNA. TRBV21-1 is assigned pseudogene status. The CDR3 totals 15 residues. CDR3 loop: CASPYSGRPVDEQFF. In DNA, the CDR3 is TGTGCCAGCCCTTATAGCGGGAGGCCCGTTGATGAGCAGTTCTTC.

V usage is TRBV6-6 and J usage is TRBJ2-6; 11 bases are a match to TRBD1. The CDR3 spans 16 residues. J gave up 4 bases and V 8 bases, and 7 bases lay outside the gene matches. Germline lookup yields CDR1 MNHNY and CDR2 SVGAGI (reference sequence). The CDR3 spells CASVPGQGDGANVLTF. CDR3 nucleotides: TGTGCCAGCGTCCCGGGACAGGGGGACGGGGCCAACGTCCTGACTTTC.

V is TRBV5-1 and J is TRBJ2-5, with 12 bases matching TRBD2. Losses at the gene ends were 0 bases for V and 5 bases for J; bases not matched to a gene: 8. The CDR3 length is 17 residues. Looked up from germline, CDR1 is SGHRS and CDR2 is YFSETQ. The CDR3 is CASSLGLAGAEGETQYF. As DNA, the CDR3 is TGCGCCAGCAGCTTGGGACTAGCGGGAGCGGAGGGGGAGACCCAGTACTTC. Combining the CDR3 with reference TRBV5-1 and TRBJ2-5 gives the whole variable domain KAGVTQTPRYLIKTRGQQVTLSCSPISGHRSVSWYQQTPGQGLQFLFEYFSETQRNKGNFPGRFSGRQFSNSRSEMNVSTLELGDSALYLCASSLGLAGAEGETQYFGPGTRLLVL.

The chain joins TRBV19 to TRBJ1-3; 7 nucleotides line up with TRBD1. V gave up 5 bases and J gave up 0 bases; unmatched junction bases: 7. The CDR3 is made up of 16 amino acids. The germline gives CDR1 LNHDA, CDR2 SQIVND (reference sequence). The CDR3 here is CASSARQGVSGNTIYF. CDR3 bases: TGTGCCAGTAGTGCTCGACAGGGTGTCTCTGGAAACACCATATATTTT.

The chain has TRBV5-8 and TRBJ2-3; D remains unclear. Germline CDR1 and CDR2: SGHTS and YDEGEE. Trimming shortened V by 2 bases and J by 3 bases, and 10 bases separated the two germline ends. The CDR3 is 14 residues long. Written as DNA, the CDR3 is TGTGCCAGCAGCTTCCGCCCTAGTACAGATACGCAGTATTTT. Its protein product is CASSFRPSTDTQYF. The full variable domain, completed using reference TRBV5-8 and TRBJ2-3, is EAGVTQSPTHLIKTRGQQATLRCSPISGHTSVYWYQQALGLGLQFLLWYDEGEERNRGNFPPRFSGRQFPNYSSELNVNALELEDSALYLCASSFRPSTDTQYFGPGTRLTVL.

The chain uses TRBV5-1 and TRBJ1-1, with D possibly being TRBD1 (6 bases). The CDR3 extends over 15 amino acids. Between the trimmed V and J ends, which lost 3 bases and 4 bases, there was a span of 16 bases. The germline CDR1 and CDR2 sequences are SGHRS and YFSETQ. The DNA of the CDR3 is TGCGCCAGCAGCTCTAACAGGGCAATAAGCACTGAAGCTTTCTTT. Translation: CASSSNRAISTEAFF.

The chain is built from TRBV4-2 and TRBJ1-5; TRBD1 agrees at 8 bases. Germline values: CDR1 LGHNA, CDR2 YNFKEQ. CDR3 size: 16 residues. The ends lost 0 bases at V and 3 bases at J; junction bases unmatched: 4. CDR3 in DNA: TGTGCCAGCAGCCAAGATACAGGGGGGATCAATCAGCCCCAGCATTTT. This encodes CASSQDTGGINQPQHF.

The chain uses TRBV2 and TRBJ1-2, with 10 bases aligning to TRBD1. The CDR3 totals 14 residues. Unmatched junction bases numbered 9, after V lost 6 bases and J lost 8 bases. Germline CDR1 is SNHLY and CDR2 is FYNNEI. The CDR3 nucleotides read TGTGCCAGCAGGACAGGGGGCCGGGTTTTGGGCTACACCTTC. Residues: CASRTGGRVLGYTF.